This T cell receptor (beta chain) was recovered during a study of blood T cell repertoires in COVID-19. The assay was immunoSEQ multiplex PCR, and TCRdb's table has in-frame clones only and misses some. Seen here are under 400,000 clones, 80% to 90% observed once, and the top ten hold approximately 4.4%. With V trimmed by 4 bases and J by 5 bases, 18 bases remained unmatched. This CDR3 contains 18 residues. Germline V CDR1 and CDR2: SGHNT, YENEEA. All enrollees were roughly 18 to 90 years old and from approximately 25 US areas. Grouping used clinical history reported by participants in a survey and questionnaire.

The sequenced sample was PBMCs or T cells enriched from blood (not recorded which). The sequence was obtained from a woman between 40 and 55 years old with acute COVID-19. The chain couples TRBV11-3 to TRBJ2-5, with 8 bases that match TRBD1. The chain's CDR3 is CASSSSEGRTGSVETQYF. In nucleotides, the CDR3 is TGTGCCAGCAGCTCCTCCGAGGGCAGGACAGGGTCAGTGGAGACCCAGTACTTC. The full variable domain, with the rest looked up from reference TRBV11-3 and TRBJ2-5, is EAGVVQSPRYKIIEKKQPVAFWCNPISGHNTLYWYLQNLGQGPELLIRYENEEAVDDSQLPKDRFSAERLKGVDSTLKIQPAELGDSAVYLCASSSSEGRTGSVETQYFGPGTRLLVL.